Listed below are T cell receptor beta chains from one sample, sequenced in a study of T cell clonotyping in hematopoietic cell transplantation. Produced via immunoSEQ multiplex PCR; TCRdb's table is partial and in-frame only. The repertoire holds 10,000 or so clones, with over 70% as singletons. Specimen: PBMCs, collected 30 days after allogeneic stem cell transplant. These receptors were collected from a female patient aged 40 to 55 who had an allogeneic stem cell transplant from a related donor, so T cells may come from the graft donor. Some clones in this sample may be carry-over from other donors' samples. CDR3s include the opening cysteine and the closing phenylalanine or tryptophan. Fields, in order: V gene, J gene, clone size, D gene, CDR3 DNA, CDR3 protein. D genes are given only for firm matches. Clone sizes are given selectively: once, few, many, or a class where the clone is expanded.

TRBV6-5	TRBJ1-5	medium-sized	NA	TGTGCCAGCAGCTGGACAGTTAATAGCAATCAGCCCCAGCATTTT	CASSWTVNSNQPQHF
TRBV10-2	TRBJ2-2	NA	TRBD2	TGCGCCAGCAGTGACCCGGGTAGCGGGAGAACCGGGGAGCTGTTTTTT	CASSDPGSGRTGELFF
TRBV14	TRBJ2-7	few	NA	TGTGCCAGCAGCCATGGTTGGGGCGAGCAGTACTTC	CASSHGWGEQYF
TRBV2	TRBJ1-5	NA	NA	TGTGCCAGCAGTGGGTCGGGTCAGCCCCAGCATTTT	CASSGSGQPQHF
TRBV7-9	TRBJ2-3	NA	TRBD1	TGTGCCAGCAGCCTTCCCCGGGACAGACCCACAGATACGCAGTATTTT	CASSLPRDRPTDTQYF
TRBV6-4	TRBJ1-5	NA	NA	TGTGCCAGCAGTGACTTGGTCGGTGCGCCCCAGCATTTT	CASSDLVGAPQHF
TRBV6-1	TRBJ1-2	few	TRBD1	TGTGCCAGCAGCGGTGACAGGGCTGGGAACTATGGCTACACCTTC	CASSGDRAGNYGYTF
TRBV10-3	TRBJ2-7	NA	TRBD1	TGTGCCATCAGTGAGCCGGGACAGGGGTCCTACGAGCAGTACTTC	CAISEPGQGSYEQYF
TRBV4-3	TRBJ2-2	NA	NA	TGCGCCAGCAGCCAAGATTTTGGGCTAGCGCTGAACACCGGGGAGCTGTTTTTT	CASSQDFGLALNTGELFF
TRBV30	TRBJ1-2	few	TRBD1	TGTGCCTGGGGACAGGGACAGAACTATGGCTACACCTTC	CAWGQGQNYGYTF
TRBV13	TRBJ2-1	few	TRBD2	TGTGCCAGCAGCTTAACTAGCGGGCCCCACAATGAGCAGTTCTTC	CASSLTSGPHNEQFF
TRBV10-1	TRBJ2-2	NA	NA	TGCGCCAGCAGTGAGTCGAAGCCCACCGGGGAGCTGTTTTTT	CASSESKPTGELFF
TRBV30	TRBJ2-5	NA	TRBD1	TGTGCCTGGAAAAAGGGACAGGGAGAGTTGGAGACCCAGTACTTC	CAWKKGQGELETQYF
TRBV5-1	TRBJ2-7	NA	TRBD1	TGCGCCAGCAGCTACGGGACAGGAACCTACGAGCAGTACTTC	CASSYGTGTYEQYF
TRBV30	TRBJ2-1	once	NA	TGTGCCTGGAGGCGCGGCGGAATAAGCTCCTACAATGAGCAGTTCTTC	CAWRRGGISSYNEQFF
TRBV6-5	TRBJ2-7	NA	NA	TGTGCCAGCATACTAGGGGGGACATACTCCTACGAGCAGTACTTC	CASILGGTYSYEQYF
TRBV7-6	TRBJ2-7	NA	TRBD2	TGTGCCAGCAGCCTTGGGACTAGCGGTTCCTACGAGCAGTACTTC	CASSLGTSGSYEQYF
TRBV6-5	TRBJ1-5	few	NA	TGTGCCACCGGCGGCAATCAGCCCCAGCATTTT	CATGGNQPQHF
TRBV30	TRBJ1-1	NA	NA	TGTGCCGCACGGGCGGAGAACACTGAAGCTTTCTTT	CAARAENTEAFF
TRBV2	TRBJ2-7	NA	TRBD2	TGTGCCAGCAGTGAAAGCGGGGTGGTGCACGAGCAGTACTTC	CASSESGVVHEQYF
TRBV11-2	TRBJ2-1	NA	TRBD2	TGTGCCAGCAGCTTTGGGACTAGCGGGGGGGGGATCTTC	CASSFGTSGGGIF
TRBV9	TRBJ2-2	NA	TRBD2	TGTGCCAGCAGCGTAGAGGTCAGCGGGACTTATCCCGGGGAGCTGTTTTTT	CASSVEVSGTYPGELFF
TRBV30	TRBJ2-5	NA	NA	TGTGCCTGGAGAGAACAGGGGAGGGGAGAGACCCAGTACTTC	CAWREQGRGETQYF
TRBV29-1	TRBJ1-1	NA	NA	TGCAGCGCCGCGACAGCTATGAACACTGAAGCTTTCTTT	CSAATAMNTEAFF
TRBV7-7	TRBJ2-1	NA	NA	TGTGCCAGCAGCCAGGGGCTAGCGAACAACAATGAGCAGTTCTTC	CASSQGLANNNEQFF
TRBV7-8	TRBJ2-3	NA	NA	TGTGCCAGCAGAGCGTTTCACGGGATTGAGACGCAGTATTTT	CASRAFHGIETQYF
TRBV7-9	TRBJ2-1	once	TRBD2	TGTGCCAGCAGCTCCCTAGCGGGAGGAGTGAATGAGCAGTTCTTC	CASSSLAGGVNEQFF
TRBV10-1	TRBJ2-7	once	NA	TGCGCCACTGGAGAGGGATTATCTGACGAGCAGTACTTC	CATGEGLSDEQYF
TRBV19	TRBJ2-7	NA	NA	TGTGCCAGTAGTAATGGTCTGGCGGAGGATCCCTACGAGCAGTACTTC	CASSNGLAEDPYEQYF
TRBV19	TRBJ2-3	NA	TRBD2	TGTGCCAGTTCCGCTAGCGGGTTCACAGATACGCAGTATTTT	CASSASGFTDTQYF
TRBV4-3	TRBJ2-1	NA	TRBD2	TGCGCCAGCAGCCCGGGTTTAGCGGGAAGGGGCAATGAGCAGTTCTTC	CASSPGLAGRGNEQFF
TRBV9	TRBJ2-5	few	TRBD1	TGTGCCAGCAGCTCGGGACAGGGAGTTTGGGAGACCCAGTACTTC	CASSSGQGVWETQYF
TRBV7-8	TRBJ1-2	NA	TRBD1	TGTGCCAGCAGCCCCTATCGAGTAGTAACACAGGGACAGGGAAACTATGGCTACACCTTC	CASSPYRVVTQGQGNYGYTF
TRBV27	TRBJ1-2	NA	TRBD1	TGTGCCAGCAGTATCACAGGGGGCTTATTGGGCTACACCTTC	CASSITGGLLGYTF
TRBV19	TRBJ2-1	NA	NA	TGTGCCAGTACTCGGGGGACTGAGCAGTTCTTC	CASTRGTEQFF
TRBV7-2	TRBJ1-3	few	NA	TGTGCCAGCAGTCCTTATTCCGGCTCTGGAAACACCATATATTTT	CASSPYSGSGNTIYF
TRBV5-5	TRBJ1-2	few	TRBD1	TGTGCCAGCAGCTCGTTGACAGGGAGCGGCTACACCTTC	CASSSLTGSGYTF
TRBV30	TRBJ2-1	NA	NA	TGTGCCTGGGGCTCATACAATGAGCAGTTCTTC	CAWGSYNEQFF
TRBV19	TRBJ2-7	few	TRBD2	TGTGCCAGTAGTAAGAGCGGGGGGGGGTTCCACGAGCAGTACTTC	CASSKSGGGFHEQYF
TRBV5-6	TRBJ2-7	few	NA	TGTGCCAGCAGCTTGGGGGGAGATCTGTACGAGCAGTACTTC	CASSLGGDLYEQYF
TRBV2	TRBJ1-1	NA	TRBD1	TGTGCCAGCGAGGCGCGAACAGGGGGCAGAGCTTTCTTT	CASEARTGGRAFF
TRBV6-1	TRBJ1-3	NA	NA	TGTGCCAGCAGTTCCCTCGGCGGAAACACCATATATTTT	CASSSLGGNTIYF
TRBV29-1	TRBJ2-1	NA	TRBD1	TGCAGCGTTGAAGAACTGAGATTGACAGGGGGCAAGAATGAGCAGTTCTTC	CSVEELRLTGGKNEQFF
TRBV5-1	TRBJ1-2	NA	TRBD1	TGCGCCACCGGGCCAGGGGGGAACTATGGCTACACCTTC	CATGPGGNYGYTF
TRBV11-3	TRBJ2-7	NA	TRBD1	TGTGCCAGCAGCTCGAGGGCCACAGGGGGCTCCTACGAGCAGTACTTC	CASSSRATGGSYEQYF
TRBV11-3	TRBJ2-7	few	NA	TGTGCCAGCAGCCGTCGCTCGGGACAAGGCTACGAGCAGTACTTC	CASSRRSGQGYEQYF
TRBV5-6	TRBJ2-3	NA	NA	TGTGCCAGCAACTTCCCCCGGGGGCGGGATACGGCAGATACGCAGTATTTT	CASNFPRGRDTADTQYF
TRBV19	TRBJ2-7	once	NA	TGTGCCAGTAGCTTACTGGGCCCGTCCTACGAGCAGTACTTC	CASSLLGPSYEQYF
TRBV7-2	TRBJ1-2	NA	NA	TGTGCCAGCAGCTTAGTAGGGCAGTATGGCTACACCTTC	CASSLVGQYGYTF
TRBV4-1	TRBJ2-1	once	TRBD2	TGCGCCAGCAGCCAAGAGGCGGGAGGCTACAATGAGCAGTTCTTC	CASSQEAGGYNEQFF
TRBV6-5	TRBJ2-1	NA	TRBD1	TGTGCCAGCAGTTCACACCGGGGACAGGGGCGCAATGAGCAGTTCTTC	CASSSHRGQGRNEQFF
TRBV6-5	TRBJ2-3	NA	TRBD2	TGTGCCAGCAGGCTAGCGGGGAGCACAGATACGCAGTATTTT	CASRLAGSTDTQYF
TRBV27	TRBJ2-7	NA	TRBD1	TGTGCCAGCAGTATAGGGACAGTCTCCACCGAGCAGTACTTC	CASSIGTVSTEQYF
TRBV5-6	TRBJ2-7	once	TRBD2	TGTGCCAGCAGCCCGGTAGCGGGAGGGATCTACGAGCAGTACTTC	CASSPVAGGIYEQYF
TRBV20-1	TRBJ2-5	NA	NA	TGCAGTGCTACAGGGAAAGAGACCCAGTACTTC	CSATGKETQYF